A single sample is the source of the 13 T cell receptor beta chains below, sequenced in a study of a mutant IDH1 vaccine in newly diagnosed glioma. No antigen has been assigned to these receptors. Profiled with immunoSEQ multiplex PCR; TCRdb holds only in-frame clones, not every one. The table lists approximately 60,000 clones, about 81% of them singletons. Specified time point: week 23, last vaccination. Every vaccine dose comprised 300 ug of mutant IDH1 20-mer peptide plus topical imiquimod. The input for sequencing was PBMCs, taken from a glioma patient whose treatment included an IDH1 peptide vaccine. The origin of the receptors is a woman in her thirties or forties with glioma. Some clones in this sample may be carry-over from other donors' samples.

The rearrangement links TRBV6-5 to TRBJ2-7, with 8 nucleotides matching TRBD1. Unmatched junction bases numbered 9, after V lost 4 bases and J lost 7 bases. Germline CDR1 and CDR2: MNHEY and SVGAGI. The CDR3 spans 14 residues. CDR3 sequence: CASSWGAGGYEQYF. Written as DNA, the CDR3 is TGTGCCAGCAGTTGGGGAGCAGGGGGCTATGAGCAGTACTTC.

About this clone itself: The same CDR3 can be traced to other DNA sequences in this sample. V is TRBV5-1 and J is TRBJ1-1, with D uncertain. This CDR3 spans 12 amino acids. The V gene's germline CDR1 is SGHRS and CDR2 YFSETQ. Trimming pared 4 bases from V and 5 bases from J, leaving 9 bases between. CDR3 region: CASSLTGTEAFF. The CDR3 DNA is TGCGCCAGCAGCCTGACGGGGACTGAAGCTTTCTTT.

This clone was recorded a few times. The chain uses TRBV30 and TRBJ1-5; possible D gene TRBD1, 5 bases. Germline V gene sequence: CDR1 GTSNPN, CDR2 SVGIG (reference sequence). This CDR3 region has 13 residues. With 2 bases removed from V and 5 bases from J, the gap between germline ends came to 10 bases. CDR3 DNA sequence: TGTGCCTGGAGTCAGAGGGGTGATCAGCCCCAGCATTTT. Translated, it gives CAWSQRGDQPQHF.

The rearrangement links TRBV15 to TRBJ1-3, with 9 bases identical to TRBD1. The CDR3 runs to 16 residues. CDR1 is LNHNV, CDR2 YYDKDF, per germline (reference sequence). The junction had 3 bases not matched to a gene; V was cut back by 3 bases and J by 0 bases. This CDR3 is CATSRDRGPSGNTIYF. CDR3 bases: TGTGCCACCAGCAGGGACAGGGGACCCTCTGGAAACACCATATATTTT.

The chain recombines TRBV10-3 with TRBJ1-2, with a weak D call TRBD1 (6 bases). CDR1 and CDR2 (germline): ENHRY, SYGVKD. Trimming left V 3 bases short and J 5 bases short, with 13 bases between. The CDR3 sequence is 14 residues long. This CDR3 is CAISDLGGEYGYTF. CDR3 nucleotides: TGTGCCATCAGTGATTTAGGGGGGGAATATGGCTACACCTTC.

The rearrangement links TRBV29-1 to TRBJ1-2; D ambiguous. This CDR3 region has 12 residues. V gave up 5 bases and J gave up 3 bases, with 10 bases separating them. Looked up from germline, CDR1 is SQVTM and CDR2 is ANQGSEA. Written as DNA, the CDR3 is TGCAGCGTTCCTCCTGAGGACTATGGCTACACCTTC. Its translation: CSVPPEDYGYTF.

The V call is TRBV6-1, the J call TRBJ1-5, with 7 bases lining up with TRBD1. CDR1 and CDR2 from the germline V gene are MNHNS and SASEGT. CDR3 length: 14 amino acids. V trimming: 7 bases; J trimming: 3 bases; junction bases outside the gene matches: 6. CDR3 nucleotides: TGTGCCAGCAAGCCTGGGACAGCCAATCAGCCCCAGCATTTT. Translation: CASKPGTANQPQHF.

This sequence joins TRBV29-1 and TRBJ2-7, with D perhaps TRBD2 (5 bases). With 5 bases removed from V and 9 bases from J, the gap between germline ends came to 20 bases. The CDR3 is 13 residues long. Germline CDR1 is SQVTM and CDR2 is ANQGSEA. As DNA, the CDR3 is TGCAGCGTTTTCCGAGCGGACGGCATGGGGCAGTACTTC. As protein: CSVFRADGMGQYF.

This clone showed up just once. The chain combines TRBV7-2 with TRBJ1-2; D is uncertain. The germline CDR1 and CDR2 sequences are SGHTA and FQGNSA. CDR3 length equals 14 residues. V was clipped by 3 bases and J by 2 bases, with 10 bases between them. This CDR3 is CASSFATANYGYTF. The CDR3 DNA is TGTGCCAGCAGCTTCGCAACAGCCAACTATGGCTACACCTTC.

The J gene is TRBJ1-1, the V gene TRBV6-1; 10 bases are a match to TRBD1. With 6 bases clipped from V and 4 bases from J, the junction kept 5 bases outside the gene matches. CDR3 length equals 14 residues. Germline V gene sequence: CDR1 MNHNS, CDR2 SASEGT. The CDR3 sequence is CASSGTGDFTEAFF. The CDR3 coding sequence is TGTGCCAGCAGCGGGACAGGGGATTTCACTGAAGCTTTCTTT.

The chain recombines TRBV2 with TRBJ1-6; D unresolved. Germline CDR1 is SNHLY and CDR2 is FYNNEI. The CDR3 runs to 14 residues. Trimming shortened V by 2 bases and J by 2 bases, and 4 bases separated the two germline ends. The CDR3 DNA reads as TGTGCCAGCAGTGAAAGCACCTATAATTCACCCCTCCACTTT. As protein: CASSESTYNSPLHF.

The chain recombines TRBV2 with TRBJ2-3; 10 bases align to TRBD2. CDR1 is SNHLY and CDR2 is FYNNEI in the germline V gene. V gave up 1 base and J gave up 4 bases; unmatched junction bases: 5. The CDR3 spans 16 residues. The CDR3 region is CASSEGVAGGPDTQYF. The DNA for the CDR3 is TGTGCCAGCAGTGAAGGAGTAGCGGGGGGCCCAGATACGCAGTATTTT.

The J gene is TRBJ2-7, the V gene TRBV2; tentative D call: TRBD1 (5 bases). V lost 6 bases and J lost 0, with 18 bases in between. Germline assignment: CDR1 SNHLY and CDR2 FYNNEI. The CDR3 runs 16 residues. The CDR3 here is CASRSLEPRASYEQYF. For the CDR3, the DNA is TGTGCCAGCAGATCCCTCGAGCCCAGGGCCTCCTACGAGCAGTACTTC.